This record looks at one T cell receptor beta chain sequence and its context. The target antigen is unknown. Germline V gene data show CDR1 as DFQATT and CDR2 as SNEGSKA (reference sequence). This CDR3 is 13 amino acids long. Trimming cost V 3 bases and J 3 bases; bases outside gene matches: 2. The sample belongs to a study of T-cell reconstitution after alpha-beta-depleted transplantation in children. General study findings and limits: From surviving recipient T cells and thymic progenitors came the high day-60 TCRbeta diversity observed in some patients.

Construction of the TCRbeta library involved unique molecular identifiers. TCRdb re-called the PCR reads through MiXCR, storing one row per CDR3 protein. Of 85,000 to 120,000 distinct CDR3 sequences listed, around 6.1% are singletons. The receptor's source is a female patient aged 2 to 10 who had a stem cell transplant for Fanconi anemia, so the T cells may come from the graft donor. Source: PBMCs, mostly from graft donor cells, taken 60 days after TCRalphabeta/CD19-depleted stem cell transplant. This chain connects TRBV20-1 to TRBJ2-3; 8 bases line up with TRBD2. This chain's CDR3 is CSARIAGTDTQYF. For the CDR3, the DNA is TGCAGTGCTAGGATAGCGGGGACAGATACGCAGTATTTT.